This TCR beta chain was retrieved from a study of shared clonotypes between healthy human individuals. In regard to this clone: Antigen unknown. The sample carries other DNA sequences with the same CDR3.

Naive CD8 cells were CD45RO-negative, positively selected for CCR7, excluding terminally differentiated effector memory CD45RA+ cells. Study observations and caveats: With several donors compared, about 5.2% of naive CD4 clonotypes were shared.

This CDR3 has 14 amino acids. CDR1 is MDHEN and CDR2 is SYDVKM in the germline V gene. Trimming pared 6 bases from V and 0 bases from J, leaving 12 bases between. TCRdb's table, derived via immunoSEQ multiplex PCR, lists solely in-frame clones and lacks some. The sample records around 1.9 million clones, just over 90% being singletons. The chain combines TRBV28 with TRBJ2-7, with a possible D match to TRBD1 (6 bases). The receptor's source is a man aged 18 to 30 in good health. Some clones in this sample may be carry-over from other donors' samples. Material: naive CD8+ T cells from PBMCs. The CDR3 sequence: CASRSTGSSYEQYF. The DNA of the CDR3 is TGTGCCAGCAGGTCAACAGGGAGCTCCTACGAGCAGTACTTC.